The clone carrying this T cell receptor (beta chain) was observed a few times. The data belong to a study of identical twins. Germline V gene sequence: CDR1 SGHTA, CDR2 FQGNSA. The CDR3 consists of 14 residues. V was cut by 3 bases and J by 7 bases, with 13 bases left in between. Each CDR3 protein is one row after TCRdb ran MiXCR on the 5' RACE reads. The data hold about 520,000 distinct CDR3 sequences, with 20% to 25% observed a single time. The sample was also linked to a second study, of T cells expressing NK-cell markers.

The sequence was collected from a woman aged 18-30 years in good health. Sequencing used CD4+ T cells sorted from blood. The chain links TRBV7-2 to TRBJ2-1; no clear D. CDR3 sequence: CASSLVPGRNEQFF. DNA for the CDR3: TGTGCCAGCAGCTTGGTTCCAGGTCGAAATGAGCAGTTCTTC.